These 14 T cell receptor beta chains originate from one sample sequenced in a study of early T cells in non-severe SARS-CoV-2 infection. MiXCR was run by TCRdb on the 5' RACE reads, yielding one entry per CDR3 protein. This sample has over 35,000 distinct CDR3 sequences; roughly 6% occur once, and the top ten carry approximately 8.4%. Sample: whole blood, taken at baseline. The receptors come from an adult who was a healthcare worker with PCR-confirmed SARS-CoV-2 infection or an uninfected control (not recorded which).

This clonotype was seen repeatedly, ten times or more. The gene calls are TRBV29-1 and TRBJ1-1; unclear D gene. In germline, CDR1 is SQVTM, CDR2 ANQGSEA. The CDR3 is made up of 11 amino acids. V lost 7 bases and J 3 bases, leaving 9 bases between the germline ends. The CDR3 loop is CSGAAYTEAFF. In nucleotides, the CDR3 is TGCAGCGGCGCAGCCTACACTGAAGCTTTCTTT.

This clonotype was counted at least ten times. The chain is built from TRBV5-1 and TRBJ1-1; 10 bases line up with TRBD1. In germline, CDR1 is SGHRS, CDR2 YFSETQ. Trimming cost V 3 bases and J 0 bases; bases outside gene matches: 5. The CDR3 spans 16 residues. The CDR3 coding sequence is TGCGCCAGCAGCTGGGACGGACAGGGGGTGAACACTGAAGCTTTCTTT. Its translation is CASSWDGQGVNTEAFF.

This clonotype occurred many times. J is TRBJ1-1 and V is TRBV7-6; D is uncertain. CDR1 and CDR2 from the germline V gene are SGHVS and FNYEAQ. The CDR3 loop spans 14 amino acids. V shed 4 bases and J shed 1 base, with 10 bases lying between them. DNA for the CDR3: TGTGCCAGCAGCTCCGTGGTCGAGAACACTGAAGCTTTCTTT. Protein sequence: CASSSVVENTEAFF.

The chain uses TRBV9 and TRBJ1-4, with 7 bases identical to TRBD1. Germline-derived CDR1 and CDR2 are SGDLS and YYNGEE. This CDR3 has 16 amino acids. V was clipped by 2 bases and J by 3 bases; unmatched bases: 7. The CDR3 DNA sequence: TGTGCCAGCAGCGTTACAGGGGCGTCCTCTAATGAAAAACTGTTTTTT. As protein: CASSVTGASSNEKLFF.

The chain carries TRBV19 and TRBJ2-6, with unresolved D. The V gene lost 8 bases and the J gene lost 2 bases, with 10 bases spanning the gap. The germline V gene has CDR1 LNHDA and CDR2 SQIVND (reference sequence). The CDR3 covers 14 residues. The CDR3: CASVVLPGANVLTF. As DNA, the CDR3 is TGTGCCAGTGTTGTCCTCCCTGGGGCCAACGTCCTGACTTTC.

This clonotype turned up a few times. The chain uses TRBV7-6 and TRBJ2-1; 9 positions match TRBD1. CDR1 SGHVS and CDR2 FNYEAQ come from the germline V gene. The CDR3 totals 14 residues. With 2 bases clipped from V and 6 bases from J, the junction kept 2 bases outside the gene matches. The CDR3 region has the DNA TGTGCCAGCAGCTTACAGGACAGGGGCAATGAGCAGTTCTTC. Its translation: CASSLQDRGNEQFF.

This clonotype has at least ten counts. The genes are TRBV11-2 and TRBJ2-1, with 9 bases that match TRBD1. The CDR3 length is 14 residues. V shed 5 bases, J shed 8 bases, and the junction held 7 bases outside the gene matches. Germline CDR1 reads SGHAT; CDR2 reads FQNNGV. The CDR3 DNA sequence: TGTGCCAGCAGCACCGGGACAGGGTCATATGAGCAGTTCTTC. Translation gives CASSTGTGSYEQFF. Variable domain in full (rest from reference TRBV11-2 and TRBJ2-1): EAGVAQSPRYKIIEKRQSVAFWCNPISGHATLYWYQQILGQGPKLLIQFQNNGVVDDSQLPKDRFSAERLKGVDSTLKIQPAKLEDSAVYLCASSTGTGSYEQFFGPGTRLTVL.

The table lists this clonotype with a few counts. The gene calls are TRBV7-9 and TRBJ2-7; TRBD1 aligns across 10 bases. This CDR3 has 14 residues. J gave up 7 bases and V 5 bases, and 8 bases lay outside the gene matches. Germline V gene data show CDR1 as SEHNR and CDR2 as FQNEAQ (reference sequence). The CDR3 loop reads CASSQDRGRREQYF. The CDR3 region has the DNA TGTGCCAGCAGCCAAGACAGGGGGCGACGTGAGCAGTACTTC.

In this sample, this clonotype turned up many times. The V and J genes are TRBV12-3 or TRBV12-4 and TRBJ1-3, with no clear D. The V end lost 6 bases, the J end lost 0 bases, and 12 bases lay between the germline ends. The CDR3 spans 15 residues. The CDR3 reads CASSNDGLSGNTIYF. CDR3 in DNA: TGTGCCAGCAGCAATGACGGTCTCTCTGGAAACACCATATATTTT.

In its sample, this clonotype was seen many times. The chain uses TRBV5-6 and TRBJ1-1; D uncertain. In germline, CDR1 is SGHDT, CDR2 YYEEEE. The CDR3 runs to 14 residues. V shed 0 bases and J shed 1 base, with 7 bases lying between them. CDR3 DNA: TGTGCCAGCAGCTTGGGACACCCGAACACTGAAGCTTTCTTT. This encodes CASSLGHPNTEAFF.

This clonotype was picked up many times. The chain uses TRBV12-3 or TRBV12-4 and TRBJ2-1, with 7 bases aligning to TRBD1. Trimming took 6 bases from V and 8 from J; bases not matched to a gene: 10. This CDR3 spans 14 amino acids. The CDR3 DNA sequence: TGTGCCAGCAGGAAACAGGGGCCGGTTGATGAGCAGTTCTTC. Its translation: CASRKQGPVDEQFF.

This clonotype occurred many times. The chain uses TRBV24-1 and TRBJ2-7, with D maybe TRBD2 (6 bases). In germline, CDR1 is KGHDR, CDR2 SFDVKD. The CDR3 sequence is 12 residues long. Trimming stripped 7 bases from V and 6 bases from J, with 12 bases between. The CDR3 DNA is TGTGCCACCAGCTCCGGGGGAAGCGAGCAGTACTTC. This translates into CATSSGGSEQYF.

By share, this clonotype ranks as medium-sized (0.01 to 0.1%). This chain connects TRBV7-2 to TRBJ2-1; no clear D. Trimming cost V 3 bases and J 7 bases, with 10 bases left between them. CDR3 size: 13 residues. Germline loops: CDR1 SGHTA, CDR2 FQGNSA. In DNA, the CDR3 is TGTGCCAGCAGCTTCGCCCTCAGGAATGAGCAGTTCTTC. The encoded protein is CASSFALRNEQFF.

The rearrangement joins TRBV7-2 to TRBJ1-1; D unclear. This CDR3 comprises 13 residues. Germline CDR1 reads SGHTA; CDR2 reads FQGNSA. The V and J ends lost 8 bases and 0 bases respectively, with 10 bases between them. CDR3 coding DNA: TGTGCCAGCGGCGGAAGATTGAACACTGAAGCTTTCTTT. Protein: CASGGRLNTEAFF.